The next 2 T cell receptor beta chains were all read from a single sample in a study of cytomegalovirus exposure and HLA in healthy donors. Some clones are missing from TCRdb's copy, which holds only in-frame ones; the method was immunoSEQ multiplex PCR. The sample shows over 100,000 clones, 89% of them seen only once. Sequenced: PBMCs. These receptors were obtained from a woman between 18 and 29 years old in good health and CMV-seronegative.

This clone has only one observation. This CDR3 is CASSTDIYSTGVEKLFF. CDR3 nucleotide sequence: TGTGCCAGTAGTACCGACATATATTCCACGGGAGTCGAAAAACTGTTTTTT. The gene calls are TRBV19 and TRBJ1-4, with unresolved D. CDR1 and CDR2 (germline): LNHDA, SQIVND (reference sequence). The V gene lost 4 bases and the J gene lost 8 bases, with 23 bases spanning the gap. The CDR3 totals 17 residues.

The gene calls are TRBV6-5 and TRBJ1-2; D may be TRBD1 (5 bases). V lost 9 bases and J lost 6, with 8 bases in between. The CDR3 runs to 10 residues. CDR1 MNHEY and CDR2 SVGAGI come from the germline V gene. CDR3 protein: CASGQDGYTF. In nucleotides, the CDR3 is TGTGCCAGTGGACAAGATGGCTACACCTTC.